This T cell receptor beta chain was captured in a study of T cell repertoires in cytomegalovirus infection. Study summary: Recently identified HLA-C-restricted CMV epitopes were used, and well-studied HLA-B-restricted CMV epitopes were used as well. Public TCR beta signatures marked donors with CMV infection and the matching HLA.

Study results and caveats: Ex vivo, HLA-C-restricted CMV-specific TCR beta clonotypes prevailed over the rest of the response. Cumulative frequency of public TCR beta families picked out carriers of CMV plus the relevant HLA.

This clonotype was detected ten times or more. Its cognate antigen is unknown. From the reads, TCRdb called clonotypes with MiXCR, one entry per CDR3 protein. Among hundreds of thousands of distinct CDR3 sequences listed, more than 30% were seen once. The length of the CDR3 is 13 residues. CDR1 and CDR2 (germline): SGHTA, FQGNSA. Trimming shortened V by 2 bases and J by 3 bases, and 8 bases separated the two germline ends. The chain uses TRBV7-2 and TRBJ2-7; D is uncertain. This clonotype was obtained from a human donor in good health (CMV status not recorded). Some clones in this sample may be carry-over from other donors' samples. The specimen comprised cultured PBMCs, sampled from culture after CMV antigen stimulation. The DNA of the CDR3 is TGTGCCAGCAGCTTACCTTGGGGCTACGAGCAGTACTTC. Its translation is CASSLPWGYEQYF.